This is a list of T cell receptor beta chains from one sample in a study of identical twins. One entry per CDR3 protein results from TCRdb running MiXCR on the 5' RACE reads. The sample lists 500,000 or so distinct CDR3 sequences, 20% to 25% occurring once. A further study also used this sample, focusing on T cells expressing NK-cell markers.

Sequencing used CD4+ T cells sorted from blood. These TCRs come from a young woman in good health. CDR3s include the opening cysteine and the closing phenylalanine or tryptophan. The D gene is left open where the match is weak. Size is omitted from some rows. Given values are once, few, many or a class for expanded clones.

d_call,v_call,j_call,cdr3_length,clone_size,cdr3_nt,cdr3_aa
-,TRBV18,TRBJ1-6,11,few,TGTGCCAGCTCCCAAGATTCACCCCTCCACTTT,CASSQDSPLHF
TRBD2,TRBV20-1,TRBJ2-3,13,few,TGCAGAGCCCTAGCGGGGAAGATGGATACGCAGTATTTT,CRALAGKMDTQYF
TRBD2,TRBV5-1,TRBJ2-3,14,many,TGTGCCAGCAGCTTAGCGGGGAACACAGATACGCAGTATTTT,CASSLAGNTDTQYF
-,TRBV12-3/TRBV12-4,TRBJ2-7,13,many,TGTGCCAGCAGAAAAGGTGAAGGCTACGAGCAGTACTTC,CASRKGEGYEQYF
-,TRBV11-3,TRBJ2-3,13,-,TGTGCCAGCAGCTTAGGGACCTCAGATACGCAGTATTTT,CASSLGTSDTQYF
TRBD1,TRBV5-1,TRBJ2-7,15,few,TGCGCCAGCAGCTTGTCAGGGACAGCAAACTACGAGCAGTACTTC,CASSLSGTANYEQYF
TRBD1,TRBV10-3,TRBJ2-7,14,-,TGTGCCATCAAAAGACAGGGCGACTCCTACGAGCAGTACTTC,CAIKRQGDSYEQYF
-,TRBV7-3,TRBJ2-2,14,-,TGTGCCAGCGGGCCTGCCGCGAACACCGGGGAGCTGTTTTTT,CASGPAANTGELFF
TRBD2,TRBV20-1,TRBJ2-5,14,few,TGCAGTGCTAGGACTAGCGGGATAAAAGAGACCCAGTACTTC,CSARTSGIKETQYF
-,TRBV9,TRBJ2-1,11,few,TGTGCCAGCAGCGTTGACTCTAAGCAGTTCTTC,CASSVDSKQFF
-,TRBV10-3,TRBJ1-1,11,few,TGTGCACCTCCCCAGAACACTGAAGCTTTCTTT,CAPPQNTEAFF
-,TRBV7-9,TRBJ2-5,15,once,TGTGCCAGCAGCTTAGACGGGGCAGGGAGTGAGACCCAGTACTTC,CASSLDGAGSETQYF
TRBD2,TRBV7-2,TRBJ2-3,15,-,TGTGCCAGCAGCTTACAACCGGGACTAGGGGTTACGCAGTATTTT,CASSLQPGLGVTQYF
-,TRBV12-3/TRBV12-4,TRBJ2-6,13,-,TGTGCCAGCAGTTCGGGTGGGGCCAACGTCCTGACTTTC,CASSSGGANVLTF
TRBD1,TRBV20-1,TRBJ1-1,13,-,TGCAGTGCTAGAGGGACAGGGGAATCTGAAGCTTTCTTT,CSARGTGESEAFF
-,TRBV6-5,TRBJ2-2,15,-,TGTGCCAGCAGTTATGGGCGGGGCAACACCGGGGAGCTGTTTTTT,CASSYGRGNTGELFF
-,TRBV12-3/TRBV12-4,TRBJ1-1,12,many,TGTGCCAGCAGCCGCGGGTGGACTGAAGCTTTCTTT,CASSRGWTEAFF
TRBD1,TRBV11-2,TRBJ2-5,15,-,TGTGCCAGCAGCTTAAGGACAGGGGCACAAGAGACCCAGTACTTC,CASSLRTGAQETQYF
-,TRBV20-1,TRBJ2-3,13,many,TGCAGTGCCAATCGGGTAGGCGCAGATACGCAGTATTTT,CSANRVGADTQYF
TRBD2,TRBV4-3,TRBJ2-5,18,-,TGCGCCAGCAGCCAAGGCCGCCCGGGGGGGAGGCGGGAAGAGACCCAGTACTTC,CASSQGRPGGRREETQYF
-,TRBV25-1,TRBJ2-2,15,once,TGTGCCAGCTATTACGGGAGCGACATCACCGGGGAGCTGTTTTTT,CASYYGSDITGELFF
TRBD2,TRBV20-1,TRBJ2-1,15,-,TGCAGTGCTAGAGATCTCGGACTAGCGTGGAATGAGCAGTTCTTC,CSARDLGLAWNEQFF
-,TRBV29-1,TRBJ2-5,12,-,TGCAGCGTTGGAGAAGGGGATGGGACCCAGTACTTC,CSVGEGDGTQYF
TRBD1,TRBV20-1,TRBJ1-1,14,few,TGCAGTGCTAGATTTAGAACAGGGGGCTCTGAAGCTTTCTTT,CSARFRTGGSEAFF
-,TRBV12-3/TRBV12-4,TRBJ1-1,13,few,TGTGCCAGCAGTTTACATAAAGGGACTGAAGCTTTCTTT,CASSLHKGTEAFF
-,TRBV7-2,TRBJ2-5,14,few,TGTGCCAGCAGGGTTAGCGGAGGGCAAGAGACCCAGTACTTC,CASRVSGGQETQYF
-,TRBV12-3/TRBV12-4,TRBJ2-7,15,-,TGTGCCAGCAGCCCGCGGACCCCGGCGGTGGACGAGCAGTACTTC,CASSPRTPAVDEQYF
-,TRBV20-1,TRBJ1-5,13,-,TGCAGTGCTAGACAGGGGACGGGTCAGCCCCAGCATTTT,CSARQGTGQPQHF
TRBD2,TRBV12-3/TRBV12-4,TRBJ2-7,17,few,TGTGCCAGCAGTTCGTCGATCCGGAGCGGGAGTTTGTACGAGCAGTACTTC,CASSSSIRSGSLYEQYF
TRBD2,TRBV6-1,TRBJ2-7,14,few,TGTGCCAGCAGCAAAGTAGCGGGAGACTACGAGCAGTACTTC,CASSKVAGDYEQYF
-,TRBV27,TRBJ1-6,14,-,TGTGCCAGCAGTTTATCGGGCAGCAATTCACCCCTCCACTTT,CASSLSGSNSPLHF
TRBD2,TRBV6-1,TRBJ2-3,18,-,TGTGCCAGCAGAAGCCCGGCGGGTAGCGGGAAGGGTAAAGATACGCAGTATTTT,CASRSPAGSGKGKDTQYF
-,TRBV7-8,TRBJ1-4,16,-,TGTGCCAGCAGCGCGCAGCCTGTAGGGACTAATGAAAAACTGTTTTTT,CASSAQPVGTNEKLFF
-,TRBV12-3/TRBV12-4,TRBJ1-2,14,many,TGTGCCAGCAGTCGTTGGAGGGGTTCCTATGGCTACACCTTC,CASSRWRGSYGYTF
TRBD1,TRBV29-1,TRBJ1-2,12,-,TGCAGCGTTGGACAGGGGGTCTATGGCTACACCTTC,CSVGQGVYGYTF
-,TRBV20-1,TRBJ2-1,14,-,TGCAGTGCGCCCATTCTTCGCTCCTACAATGAGCAGTTCTTC,CSAPILRSYNEQFF
TRBD2,TRBV6-1,TRBJ2-1,15,many,TGTGCCAGCAGGGGGGGACTAGCGGGAAAGGGTGAGCAGTTCTTC,CASRGGLAGKGEQFF
TRBD1,TRBV5-5,TRBJ2-1,15,-,TGTGCCAGCAGCGCGGACAGGGCGGGGAGGAATGAGCAGTTCTTC,CASSADRAGRNEQFF
TRBD1,TRBV20-1,TRBJ2-7,17,-,TGCAGTGCCGCGTGGACAGGGGAGGGTTACGAATCCTACGAGCAGTACTTC,CSAAWTGEGYESYEQYF
-,TRBV19,TRBJ1-2,15,few,TGTGCCAGTAGTTATAGTATAACAACTAACTATGGCTACACCTTC,CASSYSITTNYGYTF
TRBD2,TRBV9,TRBJ2-1,16,-,TGTGCCAGCAGCCCCCGGACTAGCGGGGGGAACAATGAGCAGTTCTTC,CASSPRTSGGNNEQFF
-,TRBV20-1,TRBJ1-3,12,-,TGCAGTGCAGCGCGACAGGGAAACACCATATATTTT,CSAARQGNTIYF
TRBD1,TRBV6-5,TRBJ1-1,12,-,TGTGCCAGCAGTTTACCGGGACAGGGTGCTTTCTTT,CASSLPGQGAFF
-,TRBV28,TRBJ2-7,12,many,TGTGCCAGCAGTATCGTTAGCTACGAGCAGTACTTC,CASSIVSYEQYF
TRBD2,TRBV11-3,TRBJ2-1,17,-,TGTGCCTCCCGACCGGGGGCTAGCGGGGGGGCGAGAAATGAGCAGTTCTTC,CASRPGASGGARNEQFF
-,TRBV20-1,TRBJ2-6,14,-,TGCAGTGCTAGAGATTTGGGGGGGGCCAACGTCCTGACTTTC,CSARDLGGANVLTF
-,TRBV10-3,TRBJ2-7,13,-,TGTGCCATCAGTGATGTGGGGTCCTACGAGCAGTACTTC,CAISDVGSYEQYF
-,TRBV29-1,TRBJ1-1,13,-,TGCAGCGTAGTAAGTTCCATCAACACTGAAGCTTTCTTT,CSVVSSINTEAFF
TRBD2,TRBV20-1,TRBJ2-3,13,-,TGCAGTGCCGTAGCGGGAGGAGCAGATACGCAGTATTTT,CSAVAGGADTQYF
-,TRBV6-5,TRBJ2-7,15,-,TGTGCCAGCAGTTACTCCCCGGGGGACCCCTACGAGCAGTACTTC,CASSYSPGDPYEQYF
TRBD2,TRBV4-3,TRBJ2-1,16,few,TGCGCCAGCAGAGTAGGCATCGGCGGGAGCTCCAATGAGCAGTTCTTC,CASRVGIGGSSNEQFF
-,TRBV7-6,TRBJ2-5,14,few,TGTGCCAGCAGCTTAGGGACAGAGCGTGAGACCCAGTACTTC,CASSLGTERETQYF
-,TRBV2,TRBJ2-5,13,-,TGTGCCACCTTGGTCAGCCGCATCGAGACCCAGTACTTC,CATLVSRIETQYF
-,TRBV12-3/TRBV12-4,TRBJ1-1,10,-,TGTGCCAGCAGTTATAAGGAAGCTTTCTTT,CASSYKEAFF
-,TRBV7-2,TRBJ1-2,13,-,TGTGCCAGCAGCTTCCTTACAGGGTCGGGCTACACCTTC,CASSFLTGSGYTF
TRBD2,TRBV20-1,TRBJ2-3,13,-,TGCAGTGCCTCTTGGGCGGGGGAGGATACGCAGTATTTT,CSASWAGEDTQYF
-,TRBV20-1,TRBJ1-2,13,-,TGCAGTGCTAGAGTACGGGCAGGATGGGGCTACACCTTC,CSARVRAGWGYTF